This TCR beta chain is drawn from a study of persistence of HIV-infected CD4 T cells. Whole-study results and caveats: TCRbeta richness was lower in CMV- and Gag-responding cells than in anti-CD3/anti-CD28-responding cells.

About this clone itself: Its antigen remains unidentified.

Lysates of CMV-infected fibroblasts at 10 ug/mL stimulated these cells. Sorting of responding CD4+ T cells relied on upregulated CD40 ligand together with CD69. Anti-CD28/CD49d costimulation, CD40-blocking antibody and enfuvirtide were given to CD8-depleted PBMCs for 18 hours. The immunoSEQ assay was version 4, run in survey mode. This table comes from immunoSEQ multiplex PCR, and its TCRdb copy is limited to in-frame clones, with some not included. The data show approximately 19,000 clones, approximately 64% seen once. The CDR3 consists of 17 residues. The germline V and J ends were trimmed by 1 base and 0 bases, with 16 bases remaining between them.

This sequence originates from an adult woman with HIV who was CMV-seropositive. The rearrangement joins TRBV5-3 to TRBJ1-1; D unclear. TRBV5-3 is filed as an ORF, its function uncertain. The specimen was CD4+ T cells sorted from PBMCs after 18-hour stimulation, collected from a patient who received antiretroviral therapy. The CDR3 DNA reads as TGTGCCAGAAGCTTGTGTACCCCTCCTATAATGAACACTGAAGCTTTCTTT. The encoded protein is CARSLCTPPIMNTEAFF.